Following are 9 T cell receptor beta chains from one sample sequenced in a study of naive and memory T cell subsets. Both TRBC1 and TRBC2 were covered by a beta constant-region primer of two equimolar oligonucleotides. The ligated cDNA underwent four PCR rounds using SP2 and nested alpha and beta constant-region primers. One entry per CDR3 protein, called by TCRdb with MiXCR from the UMI-ligation and nested PCR reads. The sample records tens of thousands of distinct CDR3 sequences, around a sixth being singletons. Sequencing was done on a sample of effector memory CD4+ T cells from blood. Subset indicated: effector memory, CD45RA- CD27-. The source of these receptors is a human donor in good health.

The J gene is TRBJ1-3, the V gene TRBV6-6; possibly TRBD1 for D (6 bases). V was shortened by 6 bases and J by 4 bases, with 16 bases between the two germline ends. The length of the CDR3 is 15 residues. Germline CDR1 reads MNHNY; CDR2 reads SVGAGI (reference sequence). CDR3 residues: CASSSFGQKGNTIYF. CDR3 sequence (DNA): TGTGCCAGCAGCTCATTTGGACAGAAAGGAAACACCATATATTTT.

This clonotype was seen at least ten times. This chain connects TRBV29-1 to TRBJ2-1; the D gene is possibly TRBD1 (6 bases). The CDR3 contains 15 residues. Germline-derived CDR1 and CDR2 are SQVTM and ANQGSEA. V lost 4 bases and J 5 bases, leaving 18 bases between the germline ends. The CDR3 DNA follows: TGCAGCGTTGGGGACCCCCTCCAGGGGAACAATGAGCAGTTCTTC. This codes for CSVGDPLQGNNEQFF.

V usage is TRBV12-3 or TRBV12-4 and J usage is TRBJ2-5, with D unclear. The CDR3 is 12 residues long. Trimming pared 5 bases from V and 5 bases from J, leaving 9 bases between. The CDR3 sequence is CASSPQRETQYF. The CDR3 DNA sequence: TGTGCCAGCAGTCCTCAGAGGGAGACCCAGTACTTC.

This clonotype was seen a handful of times. The chain uses TRBV25-1 and TRBJ2-1; D remains ambiguous. The V gene lost 5 bases and the J gene lost 4 bases, with 9 bases spanning the gap. CDR1 MGHDK and CDR2 SYGVNS come from the germline V gene. The CDR3 sequence is 13 residues long. CDR3 in DNA: TGTGCCAGCAGTAATCAACGGTACAATGAGCAGTTCTTC. Translated: CASSNQRYNEQFF.

The V call is TRBV20-1, the J call TRBJ2-6; D ambiguous. Germline values: CDR1 DFQATT, CDR2 SNEGSKA (reference sequence). The length of the CDR3 is 15 residues. Trimming removed 5 bases from V and 0 bases from J, with 11 bases in between. The CDR3 here is CSARPISSGANVLTF. CDR3 coding DNA: TGCAGTGCTCGGCCAATAAGCTCTGGGGCCAACGTCCTGACTTTC.

This clonotype has a handful of counts. The rearrangement joins TRBV3-2 to TRBJ2-3; TRBD1 is the table's D call, not checked against the DNA. TRBV3-2 is classified as a pseudogene. There are 16 residues in the CDR3. CDR3 loop: CASSQEGQGAADTQYF. In DNA, the CDR3 is TGTGCCAGCAGCCAAGAGGGACAGGGGGCCGCAGATACGCAGTATTTT.

This rearrangement joins TRBV28 to TRBJ2-3; TRBD2 matches 9 bases. V lost 5 bases to trimming and J lost 6 bases; unmatched junction nucleotides: 27. CDR3 length: 21 residues. CDR1 and CDR2 (germline): MDHEN, SYDVKM. The chain's CDR3 is CASSGWGSIYSGLANPDTQYF. CDR3 DNA: TGTGCCAGCAGTGGGTGGGGGTCTATTTATTCGGGACTAGCAAACCCCGATACGCAGTATTTT.

This clonotype occurred a few times. The chain uses TRBV20-1 and TRBJ1-6; 9 bases agree with TRBD1. Germline trimming cut 1 base from V and 10 bases from J; bases unmatched to any gene: 8. CDR3 length: 15 residues. Per germline, CDR1 DFQATT and CDR2 SNEGSKA (reference sequence). CDR3 in DNA: TGCAGTGCTAGAGGCGGGACAGGGTTTCAGTCACCCCTCCACTTT. Its protein product is CSARGGTGFQSPLHF.

This clonotype was observed a few times. The gene calls are TRBV7-2 and TRBJ1-1; D is ambiguous. The CDR3 extends over 14 amino acids. The germline V gene encodes CDR1 SGHTA and CDR2 FQGNSA. With 0 bases removed from V and 5 bases from J, the gap between germline ends came to 10 bases. CDR3 DNA sequence: TGTGCCAGCAGCTTAGCCCCACCCACGACTGAAGCTTTCTTT. As protein: CASSLAPPTTEAFF.